This T cell receptor beta chain was captured in a study of blood T cell repertoires in COVID-19. Germline CDR1 reads SGHNT; CDR2 reads YENEEA. The CDR3 consists of 15 residues. V trimming: 3 bases; J trimming: 7 bases; junction bases outside the gene matches: 5. Here immunoSEQ multiplex PCR was the method, and the copy in TCRdb shows in-frame clones only, minus some. The sample has some 390,000 clones, around 92% seen once. Sample: PBMCs or T cells enriched from blood (not recorded which). V usage is TRBV11-3 and J usage is TRBJ2-1; 11 positions match TRBD1. The sequence derives from a woman aged 25 to 39 who had recovered from COVID-19. CDR3 coding DNA: TGTGCCAGCAGCTTCACCCGGGACAGGGGGAATGAGCAGTTCTTC. It specifies CASSFTRDRGNEQFF.